This T cell receptor (beta chain) was recovered during a study of circulating CD8 cells and anti-PD-1 response in melanoma. Notes on the study in general: Clonotype sharing was highest between DPOS and TIGIT subsets. Published repertoire comparisons used only baseline and M1 samples from a small cohort with few responders. Patients included both untreated and previously treated individuals. DNEG was most diverse; TIGIT repertoires were least diverse.

On this clonotype itself: Its antigen remains unknown. This may arise from a read error, as a much more abundant clone is one base away.

Each library started from about 15 ng of total RNA using the QIAseq Immune Repertoire TCR panel. TCRdb recomputed calls from the reads with MiXCR, one row per CDR3 protein. The sample carries 960 or so distinct CDR3 sequences, approximately 11% recorded once. The length of the CDR3 is 14 residues. Trimming removed 5 bases from V and 2 bases from J; junction bases left unmatched: 6. CDR1 is MNHEY, CDR2 SMNVEV, per germline (reference sequence). Live CD3+CD8+TCRalphabeta+ cells were sorted into four subsets by PD-1 and/or TIGIT. The sample was CD8+ T cells from PBMCs, taken at baseline or after one month of anti-PD-1 therapy (not recorded which). The TCR was taken from a human donor with melanoma. V gene TRBV27 combines with J gene TRBJ2-7; TRBD1 matches at 7 bases. DNA for the CDR3: TGTGCCAGCAGTACGGGACAGACTGCCTACGAGCAGTACTTC. Amino acids: CASSTGQTAYEQYF.